What follows is one T cell receptor (beta chain) and its context. Assay used: immunoSEQ multiplex PCR; TCRdb lists only in-frame clones, some missing. Here the sample spans about 200,000 clones, around 86% being singletons. This record comes from a study of blood T cell repertoires in COVID-19. The overall study: Nucleic acid was either cDNA or gDNA, and it came from T cells, B-cell-depleted T cells, or PBMCs.

Source material: PBMCs or T cells enriched from blood (not recorded which). The TCR was taken from a woman aged 40 to 55 with acute COVID-19.

CDR3 sequence (DNA): TGTGCCAGCAGCTTAAGGGGGGGGAGGGACGAGCAGTACTTC. Protein sequence: CASSLRGGRDEQYF. The gene calls are TRBV11-2 and TRBJ2-7, with a possible D match to TRBD2 (7 bases). V was shortened by 2 bases and J by 5 bases, with 13 bases between the two germline ends. Looked up from germline, CDR1 is SGHAT and CDR2 is FQNNGV. This CDR3 is built from 14 residues.